This T cell receptor beta chain comes out of a study of T cell repertoires in cytomegalovirus infection. At the level of the study: The authors relied on CMV epitopes, both recently identified HLA-C-restricted and well-studied HLA-B-restricted. Indicated by public TCR beta signatures were CMV infection and matching HLA type.

TCRdb re-called the reads through MiXCR, storing one row per CDR3 protein. The sample carries approximately 73,000 distinct CDR3 sequences, 35% to 45% recorded once. About this clonotype itself: What it binds is unknown.

The CDR3 loop spans 18 amino acids. Deletions cut 3 bases from V and 2 bases from J, with 19 bases between. Germline V CDR1 and CDR2: PRHDT, FYEKMQ (reference sequence). Findings of the study overall: Predominance within the ex vivo response was attributable to HLA-C-restricted CMV-specific TCR beta clonotypes. Pooled public TCR beta family frequency picked out CMV carriers with the relevant HLA.

The rearrangement links TRBV13 to TRBJ2-2; D may be TRBD1 (6 bases). This material consisted of CD8+ T cells from cultured PBMCs, taken from culture after CMV antigen stimulation. This TCR came from a human donor in good health (CMV status not recorded). Some clones in this sample may be carry-over from other donors' samples. CDR3 sequence reads: CASSFELKEQGNTGELFF. The DNA of the CDR3 is TGTGCCAGCAGCTTCGAACTTAAGGAACAGGGAAACACCGGGGAGCTGTTTTTT.